What follows describes a single TCR beta chain. The data originate from a study of blood T cell repertoires in COVID-19. As for the study in general: The study drew acute and convalescent COVID-19 samples from the United States, Italy and Spain.

Under the authors' procedure: Using reference gene primer amplification, nucleated cell counts were estimated. Method: immunoSEQ multiplex PCR; TCRdb's copy keeps in-frame clones and lacks some. D and trimming were read from the DNA, whereas the V and J calls and clone size are those reported in that table. The data show roughly 200,000 clones, with 88% seen just once and around 1.6% held by the top ten. CDR3 size: 14 residues. Trimming took 1 base from V and 8 from J, leaving 10 bases between them. Germline V gives CDR1 SGHRS, CDR2 YFSETQ. The V call is TRBV5-1, the J call TRBJ1-6, with D uncertain. This TCR was sampled from a man aged 65 to 85 with acute or convalescent COVID-19. The sequenced material came from peripheral blood. CDR3 sequence reads: CASSLSGWHSPLHF. The CDR3 nucleotides are TGCGCCAGCAGCTTGTCGGGGTGGCATTCACCCCTCCACTTT.